The entry below describes one T cell receptor (beta chain). This clone was recorded a few times. Its antigen target is currently unknown. No base qualities exist here, and no much larger clone lies one base off it. The data stem from a study of CD4 T cells in relation to SARS-CoV-2 and coronaviruses listed by TCRdb under 2021. As for the study more broadly: The ViraFEST assay cultured PBMCs with antigen for under 11 days, then sequenced TCR beta CDR3s to find antigen-specific clonal expansions. A different TCR-beta assay, based on Illumina, was used to sequence expansion assays from other donors in the study. An HIV-1 Nef peptide pool or a no-peptide culture served as the negative reference condition. At the level of individual TCR clonotypes, the study evaluated whether memory CD4+ T cells crossreact between the spike proteins of SARS-CoV-2 and those of common cold coronaviruses. The Adaptive Biotechnologies TCR-sequencing kit was used to sequence samples from a few pre-COVID donors and the naive versus memory experiments, while other data came from Illumina-based sequencing. Shared crossreactive spike epitopes were mapped to their HLA restriction using patient-derived lymphoblastoid cell lines. General study outcomes and caveats: Pre-pandemic and post-infection samples were not both contributed by any donor, so tracing of the source of pre-existing responses was limited. Crossreactivity analysis was centred on spike protein, so crossreactivity against other viral proteins was not assessed. Small numbers of patients and of tested TCRs limited the study. Crossreactive clones showed significantly weaker SARS-CoV-2-driven expansion than monoreactive clones, consistent with antigenic imprinting. In roughly 60% of donors, memory CD4+ clonotypes turned up that crossrecognized SARS-CoV-2 and at least one common cold coronavirus spike.

CD4+ T cells from unexposed donors were collected before the COVID-19 pandemic (2011-2018). After 10 days of culture, CD4+ T cells were isolated with the EasySep CD4+ T cell isolation kit. As cell numbers permitted, CD4+ T cells from unexposed donors were tested for reactivity to SARS-CoV-2 S and N and to four common cold coronavirus spike pools. Each well held 1.5 million to 2.5 million PBMCs cultured in IMDM containing 5% human AB serum and around 10 IU/ml IL-2. Half of the culture medium was replaced with fresh IL-2-containing medium on days 3 and 7. Each peptide culture condition was generally run in triplicate replicate wells. The leukapheresis product for the unexposed donors was obtained through commercial purchase. Ficoll-Paque PLUS gradient centrifugation was used to isolate PBMCs from leukapheresis product or whole blood. The PBMCs went either fresh into the expansion assay or into cryopreservation at -140 degrees C. The QIAamp Micro DNA Kit was used to extract genomic DNA from the CD4+ T cells.

Libraries were prepared through the immunoSEQ multiplex PCR assay. The study's own analysis went as follows. Preprocessing removed nonproductive sequences and CDR3s not starting with C, not ending with F or W, or shorter than 7 amino acids. Antigen-specific clonotypes were called with the MANAFEST web app, based on expansion relative to reference and other culture wells. To be counted as positive, a clone had to show significant expansion compared with the reference culture, at an FDR below 0.05, in 2 of 3 replicate wells. To be called positive, a clone also had to show significant expansion compared with every other tandem well and an odds ratio greater than 5. Pairwise Levenshtein distance, computed with the stringdist R package after three terminal residues were trimmed from each end, was used as the measure of CDR3 homology. TCRdb took this table from immuneACCESS and kept in-frame rearrangements with V and J called. Such tables lack part of the clones; where checked against another copy, unresolved V genes explain under half of the gap, and the rest is unexplained. V and J calls and clone size are given by that table; D and trimming were obtained from the DNA. The sample table records about 20,000 clones; approximately 84% of these occur just once. The ten top clones hold about a sixth of the sample.

Sequencing was performed on CD4+ T cells from PBMCs, cultured in vitro. The sequence came from a human donor in good health.

CDR3 reads: CASSSWGGSYNEQFF. DNA sequence: TGTGCCAGCAGCTCCTGGGGCGGTTCCTACAATGAGCAGTTCTTC. The V and J genes are TRBV7-9 and TRBJ2-1, with TRBD1 perhaps the D gene, on 5 matching bases. V is cut by 4 bases and J by 1 base, and the space between the germline ends is 11 bases. From cysteine to phenylalanine, the CDR3 is 15 amino acids long. Here the CDR3 DNA is all that survives: 45 bases in frame from base 1. The germline V gene encodes CDR1 SEHNR and CDR2 FQNEAQ (reference sequence).